Below, one TCR beta chain is given with its context. The antigen remains undetermined. This sample is drawn from a study of T cell repertoires in cytomegalovirus infection. On the study more broadly: The public TCR beta signatures pointed to both CMV infection and matching HLA type. Study-wide points: Dominating the ex vivo response were HLA-C-restricted CMV-specific TCR beta clonotypes. Identification of carriers of CMV plus the relevant HLA was achieved through cumulative public TCR beta family frequency.

One entry per CDR3 protein results from TCRdb running MiXCR on the reads. The table records roughly 81,000 distinct CDR3 sequences, 3.7% of them present only once. CDR3 size: 15 residues. Trimming took off 4 bases at V and 2 bases at J, with 13 bases between the two ends. The V gene's germline CDR1 is SGHNT and CDR2 YYREEE (reference sequence). The sequence came from a human donor in good health (CMV status not recorded). Some clones in this sample may be carry-over from other donors' samples. The gene calls are TRBV5-4 and TRBJ2-1; maybe TRBD1 (6 bases). Sample: PBMCs. CDR3: CASSLKQGTYNEQFF. DNA for the CDR3: TGTGCCAGCAGCCTAAAACAGGGTACCTACAATGAGCAGTTCTTC.